Reported below is one T cell receptor beta chain. This CDR3 spans 12 amino acids. CDR1 and CDR2 from the germline V gene are MDHEN and SYDVKM. V lost 8 bases, J lost 8 bases, and 2 bases stayed unmatched. Only in-frame clones appear in the TCRdb table, and some are missing; sequencing was by immunoSEQ multiplex PCR. The sample carries roughly 260,000 clones, approximately 82% recorded once. These data belong to a study of blood T cell repertoires in COVID-19. The chain carries TRBV28 and TRBJ1-6; 8 nucleotides line up with TRBD1. The receptor was derived from a young woman with acute or convalescent COVID-19. Sequenced sample: peripheral blood. The CDR3 here is CASRDRHSPLHF. In nucleotides, the CDR3 is TGTGCCAGCCGGGACAGGCATTCACCCCTCCACTTT.